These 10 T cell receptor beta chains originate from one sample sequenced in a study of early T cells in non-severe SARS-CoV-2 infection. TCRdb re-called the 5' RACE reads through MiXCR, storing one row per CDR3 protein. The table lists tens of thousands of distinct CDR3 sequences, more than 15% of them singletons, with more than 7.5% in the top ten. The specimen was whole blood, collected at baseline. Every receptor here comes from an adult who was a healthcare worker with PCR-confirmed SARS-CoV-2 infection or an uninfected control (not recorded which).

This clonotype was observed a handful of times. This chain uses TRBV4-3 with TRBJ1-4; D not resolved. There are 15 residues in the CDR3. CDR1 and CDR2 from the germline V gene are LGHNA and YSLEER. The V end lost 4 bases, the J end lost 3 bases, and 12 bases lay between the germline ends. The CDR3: CASSPHVGSNEKLFF. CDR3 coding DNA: TGCGCCAGCAGCCCCCACGTGGGATCTAATGAAAAACTGTTTTTT.

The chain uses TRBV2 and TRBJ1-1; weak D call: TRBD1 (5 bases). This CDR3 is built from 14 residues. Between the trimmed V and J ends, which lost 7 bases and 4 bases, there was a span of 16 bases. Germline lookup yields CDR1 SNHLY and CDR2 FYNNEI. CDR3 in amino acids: CASNLKQGPTEAFF. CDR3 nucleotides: TGTGCCAGCAACCTCAAGCAGGGCCCCACTGAAGCTTTCTTT.

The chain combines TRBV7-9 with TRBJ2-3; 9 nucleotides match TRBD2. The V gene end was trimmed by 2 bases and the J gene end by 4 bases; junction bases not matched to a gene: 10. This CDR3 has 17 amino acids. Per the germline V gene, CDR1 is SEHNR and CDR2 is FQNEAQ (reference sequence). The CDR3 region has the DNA TGTGCCAGCAGCTTACTGCGGGCGGGAGGGCTCCCAGATACGCAGTATTTT. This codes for CASSLLRAGGLPDTQYF.

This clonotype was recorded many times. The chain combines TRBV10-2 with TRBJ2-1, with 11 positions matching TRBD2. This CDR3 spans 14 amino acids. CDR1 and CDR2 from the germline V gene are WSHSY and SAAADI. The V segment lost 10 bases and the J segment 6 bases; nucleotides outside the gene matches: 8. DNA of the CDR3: TGCGCCACCCAGATAGCGGGGGGGATCAATGAGCAGTTCTTC. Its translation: CATQIAGGINEQFF.

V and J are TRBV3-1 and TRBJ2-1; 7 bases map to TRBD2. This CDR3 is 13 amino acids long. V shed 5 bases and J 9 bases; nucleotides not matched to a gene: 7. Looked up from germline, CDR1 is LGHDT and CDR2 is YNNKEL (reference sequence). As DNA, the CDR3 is TGTGCCAGCAGCTTCCGGGGGGAGACTGAGCAGTTCTTC. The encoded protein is CASSFRGETEQFF.

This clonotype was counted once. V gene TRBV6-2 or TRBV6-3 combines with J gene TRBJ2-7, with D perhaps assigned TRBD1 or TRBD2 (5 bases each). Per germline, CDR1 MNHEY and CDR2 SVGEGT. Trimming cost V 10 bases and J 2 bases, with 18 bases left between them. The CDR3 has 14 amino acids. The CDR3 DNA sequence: TGTGCCACCAACCGGGACGGCAGCACCTACGAGCAGTACTTC. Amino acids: CATNRDGSTYEQYF.

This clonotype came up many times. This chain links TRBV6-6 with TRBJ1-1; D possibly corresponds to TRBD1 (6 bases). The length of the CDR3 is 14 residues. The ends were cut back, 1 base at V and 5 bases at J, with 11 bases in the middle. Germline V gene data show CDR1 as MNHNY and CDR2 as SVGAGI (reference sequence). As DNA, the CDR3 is TGTGCCAGCAGTTACTGGGGGCCGCCAACTGAAGCTTTCTTT. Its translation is CASSYWGPPTEAFF.

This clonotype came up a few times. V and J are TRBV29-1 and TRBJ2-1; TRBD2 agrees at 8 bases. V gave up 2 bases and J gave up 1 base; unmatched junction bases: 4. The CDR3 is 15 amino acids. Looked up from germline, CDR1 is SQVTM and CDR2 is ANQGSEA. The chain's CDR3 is CSVEKSSGSYNEQFF. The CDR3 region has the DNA TGCAGCGTTGAAAAATCTAGCGGGTCCTACAATGAGCAGTTCTTC.

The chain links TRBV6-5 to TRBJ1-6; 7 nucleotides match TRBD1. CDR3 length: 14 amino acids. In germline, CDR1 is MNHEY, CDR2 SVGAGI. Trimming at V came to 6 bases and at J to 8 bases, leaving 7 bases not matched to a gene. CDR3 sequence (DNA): TGTGCCAGCAGACTGGGACAGCTGGATTCACCCCTCCACTTT. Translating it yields CASRLGQLDSPLHF.

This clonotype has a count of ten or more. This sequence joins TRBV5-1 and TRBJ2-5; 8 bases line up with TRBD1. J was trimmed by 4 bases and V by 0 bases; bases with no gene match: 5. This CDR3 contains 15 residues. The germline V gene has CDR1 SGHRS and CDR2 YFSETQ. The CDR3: CASSLVGQGGETQYF. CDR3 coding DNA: TGCGCCAGCAGCTTGGTCGGACAGGGCGGAGAGACCCAGTACTTC. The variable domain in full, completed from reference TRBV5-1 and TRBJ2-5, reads KAGVTQTPRYLIKTRGQQVTLSCSPISGHRSVSWYQQTPGQGLQFLFEYFSETQRNKGNFPGRFSGRQFSNSRSEMNVSTLELGDSALYLCASSLVGQGGETQYFGPGTRLLVL.